Sequencing of this T cell receptor beta chain was carried out in a study of CXCR3-negative and CXCR3-positive naive CD8 T cells. Findings and limits, study-wide: The authors found comparable surface CD5 between naive subsets and inferred TCR strength from TRB CDR3 properties. Comparison of naive cells showed more hydrophobic TRB CDR3s in CXCR3-positive than in CXCR3-negative naive cells. Similar TRBV-TRBJ usage characterized naive CXCR3-negative and CXCR3-positive cells; memory cells differed.

UMI-labeled TRB cDNA libraries were prepared by 5' RACE. Reanalyzing the 5' RACE reads, TCRdb keeps one entry per CDR3 protein, without DNA. The listing contains around 140,000 distinct CDR3 sequences. In regard to this clonotype: Its target is unknown.

This CDR3 has 15 residues. Germline V gives CDR1 SGHAT, CDR2 FQNNGV. Every CD8+ subset sample held a few hundred thousand flow-sorted cells, done in triplicate. Specimen: naive CXCR3- CD8+ T cells from blood. Documented subset: CD45RO-CCR7+CD27+CD95- naive CD8+ T cells lacking CXCR3 (TNR3-). This clonotype originated in a human donor in good health. Some clones in this sample may be carry-over from other donors' samples. V gene TRBV11-2 combines with J gene TRBJ2-7; TCRdb's D gene call, TRBD1, goes unchecked for lack of DNA. The CDR3 is CASSLEWGASYEQYF. The variable domain in full, with the rest retrieved from reference TRBV11-2 and TRBJ2-7, is EAGVAQSPRYKIIEKRQSVAFWCNPISGHATLYWYQQILGQGPKLLIQFQNNGVVDDSQLPKDRFSAERLKGVDSTLKIQPAKLEDSAVYLCASSLEWGASYEQYFGPGTRLTVT.